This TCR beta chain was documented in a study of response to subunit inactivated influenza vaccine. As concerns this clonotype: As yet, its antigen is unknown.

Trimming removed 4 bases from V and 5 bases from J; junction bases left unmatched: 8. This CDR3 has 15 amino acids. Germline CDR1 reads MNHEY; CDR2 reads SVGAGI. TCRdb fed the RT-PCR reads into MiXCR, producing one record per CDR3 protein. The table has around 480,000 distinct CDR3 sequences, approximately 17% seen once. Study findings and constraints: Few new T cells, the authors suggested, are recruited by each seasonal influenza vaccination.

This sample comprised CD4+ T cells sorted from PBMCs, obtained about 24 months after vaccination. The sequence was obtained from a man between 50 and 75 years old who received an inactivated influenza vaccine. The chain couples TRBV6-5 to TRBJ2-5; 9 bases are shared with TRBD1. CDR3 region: CASSSTGGAWETQYF. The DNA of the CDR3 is TGTGCCAGCAGTTCTACAGGGGGCGCGTGGGAGACCCAGTACTTC.